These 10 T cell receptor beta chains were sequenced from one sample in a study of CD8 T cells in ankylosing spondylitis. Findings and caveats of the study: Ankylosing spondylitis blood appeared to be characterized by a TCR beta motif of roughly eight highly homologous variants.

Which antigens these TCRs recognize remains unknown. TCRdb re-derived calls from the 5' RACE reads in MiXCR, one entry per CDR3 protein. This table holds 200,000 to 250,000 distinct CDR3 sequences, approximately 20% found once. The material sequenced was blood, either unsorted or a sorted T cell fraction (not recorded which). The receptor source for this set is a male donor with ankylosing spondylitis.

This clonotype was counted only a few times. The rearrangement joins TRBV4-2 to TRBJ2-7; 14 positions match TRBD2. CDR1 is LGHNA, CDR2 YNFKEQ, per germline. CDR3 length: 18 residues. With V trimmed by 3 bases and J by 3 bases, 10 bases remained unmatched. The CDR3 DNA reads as TGTGCCAGCAGCCAGAAACTCGAGACTAGCGGGGGGGACTACGAGCAGTACTTC. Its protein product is CASSQKLETSGGDYEQYF.

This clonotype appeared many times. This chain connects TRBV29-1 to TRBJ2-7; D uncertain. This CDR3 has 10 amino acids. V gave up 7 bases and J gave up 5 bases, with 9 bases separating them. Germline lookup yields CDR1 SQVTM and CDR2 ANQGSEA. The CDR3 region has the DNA TGCAGCGGCTCCCGGGACGAGCAGTACTTC. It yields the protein CSGSRDEQYF.

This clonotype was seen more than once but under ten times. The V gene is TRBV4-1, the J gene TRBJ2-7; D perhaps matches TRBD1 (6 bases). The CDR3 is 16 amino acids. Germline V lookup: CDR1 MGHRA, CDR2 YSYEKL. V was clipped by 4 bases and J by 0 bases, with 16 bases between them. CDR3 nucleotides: TGCGCCAGCAGCCTCCACCTAACGGACAGCTCCTACGAGCAGTACTTC. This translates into CASSLHLTDSSYEQYF.

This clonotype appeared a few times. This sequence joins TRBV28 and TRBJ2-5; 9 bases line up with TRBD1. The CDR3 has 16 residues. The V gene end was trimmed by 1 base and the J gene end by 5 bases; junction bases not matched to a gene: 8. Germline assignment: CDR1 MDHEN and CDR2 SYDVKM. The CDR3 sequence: CASSLLLQGAGETQYF. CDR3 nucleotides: TGTGCCAGCAGTTTATTGTTACAGGGGGCGGGTGAGACCCAGTACTTC.

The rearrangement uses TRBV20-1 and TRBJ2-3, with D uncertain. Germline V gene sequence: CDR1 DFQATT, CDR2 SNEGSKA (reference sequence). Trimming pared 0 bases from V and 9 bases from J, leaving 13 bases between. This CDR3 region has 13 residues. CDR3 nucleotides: TGCAGTGCTAGAGATATAGTAGTTTCCACGCAGTATTTT. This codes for CSARDIVVSTQYF.

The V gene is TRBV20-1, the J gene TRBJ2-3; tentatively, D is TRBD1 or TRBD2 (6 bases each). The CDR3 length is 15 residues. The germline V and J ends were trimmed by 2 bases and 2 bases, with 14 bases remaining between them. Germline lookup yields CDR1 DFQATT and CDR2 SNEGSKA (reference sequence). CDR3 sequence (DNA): TGCAGTGCTAGACGGGGGCGGCAATACACAGATACGCAGTATTTT. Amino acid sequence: CSARRGRQYTDTQYF.

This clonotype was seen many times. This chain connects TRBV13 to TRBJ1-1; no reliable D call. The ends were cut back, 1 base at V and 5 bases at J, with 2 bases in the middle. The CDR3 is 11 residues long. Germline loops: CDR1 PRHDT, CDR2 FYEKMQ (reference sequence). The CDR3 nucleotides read TGTGCCAGCAGCTTAGTAACTGAAGCTTTCTTT. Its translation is CASSLVTEAFF. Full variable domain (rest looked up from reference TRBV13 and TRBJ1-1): AAGVIQSPRHLIKEKRETATLKCYPIPRHDTVYWYQQGPGQDPQFLISFYEKMQSDKGSIPDRFSAQQFSDYHSELNMSSLELGDSALYFCASSLVTEAFFGQGTRLTVV.

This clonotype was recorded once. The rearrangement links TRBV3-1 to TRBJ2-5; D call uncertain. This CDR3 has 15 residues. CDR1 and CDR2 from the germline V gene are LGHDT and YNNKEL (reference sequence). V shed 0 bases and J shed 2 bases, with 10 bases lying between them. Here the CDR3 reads CASSQERVAQETQYF. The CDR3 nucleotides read TGTGCCAGCAGCCAAGAGAGAGTAGCTCAAGAGACCCAGTACTTC.

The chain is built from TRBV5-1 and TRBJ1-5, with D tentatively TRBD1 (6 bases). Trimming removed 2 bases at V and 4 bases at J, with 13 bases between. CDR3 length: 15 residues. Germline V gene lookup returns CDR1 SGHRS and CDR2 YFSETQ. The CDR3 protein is CASSFTGTQNQPQHF. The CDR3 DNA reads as TGCGCCAGCAGCTTTACCGGGACACAGAATCAGCCCCAGCATTTT.

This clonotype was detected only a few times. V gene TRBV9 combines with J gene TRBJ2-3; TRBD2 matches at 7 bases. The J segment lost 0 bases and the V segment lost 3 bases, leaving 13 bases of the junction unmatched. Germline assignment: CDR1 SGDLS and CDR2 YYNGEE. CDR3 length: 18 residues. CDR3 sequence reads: CASSANRDYKTSTDTQYF. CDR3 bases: TGTGCCAGCAGCGCGAACCGGGACTACAAAACTAGCACAGATACGCAGTATTTT.